This TCR beta chain is from a study of blood T cell repertoires in COVID-19. Overall study: Samples taken during acute and convalescent COVID-19 were collected in the United States, Italy and Spain. PBMCs, B-cell-depleted T cells, or T cells provided the cDNA or gDNA that made up the material.

V lost 2 bases to trimming and J lost 4 bases, with 20 bases between them. The CDR3 contains 17 residues. Germline V gives CDR1 SGHTA, CDR2 FQGNSA. Authors' analysis steps: Reference gene primer amplification gave nucleated cell count estimates. Only in-frame clones appear in the TCRdb table, and some are missing; sequencing was by immunoSEQ multiplex PCR. V and J calls and clone size are given by that table; D and trimming were obtained from the DNA. This sample has over 60,000 clones, with around 89% found just once. The sequence was collected from a man aged 50 to 59 with acute or convalescent COVID-19. The chain links TRBV7-2 to TRBJ1-2; D might be TRBD1 (6 bases). The specimen was peripheral blood. The CDR3: CASSLLGFGGRSYGYTF. The CDR3 DNA reads TGTGCCAGCAGCTTATTAGGGTTCGGGGGGCGCAGCTATGGCTACACCTTC.